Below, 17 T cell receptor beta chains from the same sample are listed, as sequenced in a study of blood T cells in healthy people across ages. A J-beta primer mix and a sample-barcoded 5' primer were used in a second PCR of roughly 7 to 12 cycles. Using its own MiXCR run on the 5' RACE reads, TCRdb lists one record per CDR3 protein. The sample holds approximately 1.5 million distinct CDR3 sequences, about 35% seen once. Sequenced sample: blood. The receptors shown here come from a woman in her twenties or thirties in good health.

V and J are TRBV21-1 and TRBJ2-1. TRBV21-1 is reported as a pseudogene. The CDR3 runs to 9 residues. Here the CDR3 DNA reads TGTGCCAGCAGCCCCGAGCAGTTCTTC. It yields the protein CASSPEQFF.

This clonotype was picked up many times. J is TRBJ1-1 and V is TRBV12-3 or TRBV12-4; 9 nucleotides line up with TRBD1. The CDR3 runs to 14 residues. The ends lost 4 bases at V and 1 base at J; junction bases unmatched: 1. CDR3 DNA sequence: TGTGCCAGCAGTTCGACAGGGGGGAACACTGAAGCTTTCTTT. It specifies CASSSTGGNTEAFF.

This CDR3 is CASETGGDSTDTQYF. In DNA, the CDR3 is TGTGCCAGCGAGACGGGGGGTGATAGCACAGATACGCAGTATTTT. The J gene is TRBJ2-3, the V gene TRBV2; 7 bases fit TRBD2. CDR1 is SNHLY, CDR2 FYNNEI, per germline. V lost 8 bases and J lost 0; bases outside the gene matches: 8. CDR3 length: 15 amino acids.

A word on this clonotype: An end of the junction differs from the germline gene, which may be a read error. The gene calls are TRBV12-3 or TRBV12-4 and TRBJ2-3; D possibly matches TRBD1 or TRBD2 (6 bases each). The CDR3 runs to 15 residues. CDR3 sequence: CVSSLRGGSTDTQYF. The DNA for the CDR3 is TGTGTCAGCAGTTTGAGAGGGGGGAGCACAGATACGCAGTATTTT.

CDR3 sequence (DNA): TGCAGCCTTTTTCTCAACCGGGACAGGCCGAACACTGAAGCTTTCTTT. This sequence encodes CSLFLNRDRPNTEAFF. V gene TRBV20-1 combines with J gene TRBJ1-1, with 8 bases aligning to TRBD1. This CDR3 contains 16 residues. The germline CDR1 and CDR2 sequences are DFQATT and SNEGSKA (reference sequence).

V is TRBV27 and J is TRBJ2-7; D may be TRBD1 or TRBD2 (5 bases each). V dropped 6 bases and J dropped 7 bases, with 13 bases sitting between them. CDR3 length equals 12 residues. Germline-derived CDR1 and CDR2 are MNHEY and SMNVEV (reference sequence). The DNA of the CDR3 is TGTGCCAGCAGGGGGGTTCCGAGGGAGCAGTACTTC. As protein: CASRGVPREQYF.

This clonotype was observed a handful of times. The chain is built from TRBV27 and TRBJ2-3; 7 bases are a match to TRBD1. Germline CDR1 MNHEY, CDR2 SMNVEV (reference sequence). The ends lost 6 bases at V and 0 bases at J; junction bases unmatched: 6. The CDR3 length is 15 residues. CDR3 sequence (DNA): TGTGCCAGCAGCATGGGACAGACAAGCACAGATACGCAGTATTTT. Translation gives CASSMGQTSTDTQYF.

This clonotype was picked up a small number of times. The CDR3 loop reads CASSQGAVPSYEQYF. As DNA, the CDR3 is TGCGCCAGCAGCCAAGGGGCAGTCCCATCCTACGAGCAGTACTTC. The chain couples TRBV4-1 to TRBJ2-7; no definite D call. V lost 1 base to trimming and J lost 1 base, with 11 bases between them. Germline V gene data show CDR1 as MGHRA and CDR2 as YSYEKL. This CDR3 region has 15 residues.

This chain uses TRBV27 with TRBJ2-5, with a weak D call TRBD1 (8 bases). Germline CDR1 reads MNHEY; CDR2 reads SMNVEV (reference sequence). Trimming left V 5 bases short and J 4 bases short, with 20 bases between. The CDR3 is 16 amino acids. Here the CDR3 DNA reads TGTGCCAGCAGTGAACAGGGGGGGTTTTTCGGAGAGACCCAGTACTTC. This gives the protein CASSEQGGFFGETQYF.

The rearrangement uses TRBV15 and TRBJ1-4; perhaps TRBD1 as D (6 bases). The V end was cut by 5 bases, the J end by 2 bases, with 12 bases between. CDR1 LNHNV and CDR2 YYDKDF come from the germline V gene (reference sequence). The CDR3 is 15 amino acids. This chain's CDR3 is CATSGAGATNEKLFF. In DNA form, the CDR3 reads TGTGCCACCAGCGGGGCGGGGGCGACTAATGAAAAACTGTTTTTT.

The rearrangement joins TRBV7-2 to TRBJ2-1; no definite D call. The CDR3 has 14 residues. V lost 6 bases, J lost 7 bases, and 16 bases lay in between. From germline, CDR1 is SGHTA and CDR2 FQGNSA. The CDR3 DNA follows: TGTGCCAGCAGTGGCGTCTCGAGGTCGAATGAGCAGTTCTTC. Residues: CASSGVSRSNEQFF.

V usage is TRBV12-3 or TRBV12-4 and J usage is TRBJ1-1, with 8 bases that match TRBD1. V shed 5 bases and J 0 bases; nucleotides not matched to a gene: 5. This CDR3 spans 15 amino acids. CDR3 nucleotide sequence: TGTGCCAGCAGTCCTCAGGGGGCTATGAACACTGAAGCTTTCTTT. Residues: CASSPQGAMNTEAFF.

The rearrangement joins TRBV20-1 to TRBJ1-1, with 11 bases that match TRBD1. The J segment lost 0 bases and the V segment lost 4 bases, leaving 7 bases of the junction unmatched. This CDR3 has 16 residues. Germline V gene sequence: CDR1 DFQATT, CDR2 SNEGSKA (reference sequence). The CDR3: CSATGTGGTMNTEAFF. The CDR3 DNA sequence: TGCAGTGCTACGGGGACAGGGGGGACGATGAACACTGAAGCTTTCTTT.

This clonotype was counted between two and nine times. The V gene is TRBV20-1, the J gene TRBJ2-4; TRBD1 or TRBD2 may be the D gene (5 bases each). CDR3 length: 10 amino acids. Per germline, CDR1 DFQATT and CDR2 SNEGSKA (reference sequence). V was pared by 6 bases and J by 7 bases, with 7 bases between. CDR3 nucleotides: TGCAGTGCATGGGGGAACATTCAGTACTTC. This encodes CSAWGNIQYF.

CDR3 DNA: TGTGCCAGCAGTTCGTACGTTGGCGAGCAGTACTTC. Translation: CASSSYVGEQYF. The rearrangement links TRBV6-6 to TRBJ2-7, with D unresolved. This CDR3 has 12 residues. Per germline, CDR1 MNHNY and CDR2 SVGAGI (reference sequence). Trimming took 4 bases from V and 6 from J, leaving 10 bases between them.

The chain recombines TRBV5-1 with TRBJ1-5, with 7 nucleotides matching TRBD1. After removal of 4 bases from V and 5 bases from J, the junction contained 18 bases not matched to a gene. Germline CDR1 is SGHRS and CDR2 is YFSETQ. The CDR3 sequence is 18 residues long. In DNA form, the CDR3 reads TGCGCCAGCAGCCCGGGAATACAGGGGACCTACCAGGATCAGCCCCAGCATTTT. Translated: CASSPGIQGTYQDQPQHF.

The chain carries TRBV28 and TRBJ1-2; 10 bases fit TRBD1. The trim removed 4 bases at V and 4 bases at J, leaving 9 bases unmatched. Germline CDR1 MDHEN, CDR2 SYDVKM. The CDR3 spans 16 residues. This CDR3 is CASSSGGTGVSYGYTF. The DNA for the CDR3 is TGTGCCAGCAGTTCCGGGGGGACAGGGGTCAGCTATGGCTACACCTTC.